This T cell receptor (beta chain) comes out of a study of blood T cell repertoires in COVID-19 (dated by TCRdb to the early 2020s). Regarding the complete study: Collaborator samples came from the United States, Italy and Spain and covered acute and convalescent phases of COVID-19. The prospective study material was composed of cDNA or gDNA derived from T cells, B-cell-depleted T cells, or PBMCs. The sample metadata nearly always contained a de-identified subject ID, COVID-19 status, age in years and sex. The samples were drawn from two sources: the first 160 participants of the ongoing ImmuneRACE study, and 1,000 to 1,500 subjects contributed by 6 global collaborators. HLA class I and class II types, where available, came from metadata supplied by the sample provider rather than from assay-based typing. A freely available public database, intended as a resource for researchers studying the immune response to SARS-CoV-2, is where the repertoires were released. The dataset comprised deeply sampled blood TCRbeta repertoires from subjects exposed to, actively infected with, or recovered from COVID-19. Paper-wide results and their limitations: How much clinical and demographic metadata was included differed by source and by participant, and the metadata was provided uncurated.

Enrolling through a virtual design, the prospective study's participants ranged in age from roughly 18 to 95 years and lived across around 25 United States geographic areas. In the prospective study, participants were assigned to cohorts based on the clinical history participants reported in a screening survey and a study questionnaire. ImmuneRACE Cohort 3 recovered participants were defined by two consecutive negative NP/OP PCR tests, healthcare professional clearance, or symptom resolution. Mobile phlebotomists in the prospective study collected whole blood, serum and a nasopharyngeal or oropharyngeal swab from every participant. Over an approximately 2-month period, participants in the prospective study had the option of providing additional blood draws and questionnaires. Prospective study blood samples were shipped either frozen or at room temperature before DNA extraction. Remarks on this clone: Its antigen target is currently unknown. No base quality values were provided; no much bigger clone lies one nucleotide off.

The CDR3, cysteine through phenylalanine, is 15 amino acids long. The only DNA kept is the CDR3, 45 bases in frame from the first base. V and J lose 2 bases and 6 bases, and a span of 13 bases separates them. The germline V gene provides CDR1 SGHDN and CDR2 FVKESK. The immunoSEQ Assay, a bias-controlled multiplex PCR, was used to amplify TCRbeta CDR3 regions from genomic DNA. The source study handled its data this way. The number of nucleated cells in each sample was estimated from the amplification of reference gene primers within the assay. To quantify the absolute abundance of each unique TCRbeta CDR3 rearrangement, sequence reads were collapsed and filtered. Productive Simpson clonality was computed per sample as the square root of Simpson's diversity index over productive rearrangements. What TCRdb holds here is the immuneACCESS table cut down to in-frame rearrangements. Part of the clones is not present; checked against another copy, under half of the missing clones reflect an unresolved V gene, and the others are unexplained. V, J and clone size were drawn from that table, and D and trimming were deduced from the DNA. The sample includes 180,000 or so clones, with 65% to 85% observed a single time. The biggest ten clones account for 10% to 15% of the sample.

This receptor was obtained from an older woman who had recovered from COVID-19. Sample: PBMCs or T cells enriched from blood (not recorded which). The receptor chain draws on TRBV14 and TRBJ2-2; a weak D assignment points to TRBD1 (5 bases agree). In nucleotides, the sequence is TGTGCCAGCAGCCAATATACAGGATGGTCCGGGGAGCTGTTTTTT. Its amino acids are CASSQYTGWSGELFF.